A selection of T cell receptor beta chains follows, all from one sample in a study of blood T cell repertoires in COVID-19. The repertoire was sequenced with immunoSEQ multiplex PCR; TCRdb's copy has only in-frame clones and lacks some. The profile shows a few hundred thousand clones, around 83% of them singletons. Input material: peripheral blood. The receptors shown here come from a man aged 50-59 years with active or convalescent COVID-19. Each CDR3 is given with its conserved first and last residue. The D gene is left open where the match is weak. Clone sizes are given selectively: once, few, many, or a class where the clone is expanded.

J	V	D	size	CDR3	DNA
TRBJ2-3	TRBV27	TRBD1	-	CASSPRQGPSLTDTQYF	TGTGCCAGCAGTCCGAGACAGGGGCCCTCCCTCACAGATACGCAGTATTTT
TRBJ1-4	TRBV3-1/TRBV3-2	-	-	CAASLSTTNEKLFF	TGTGCCGCCAGTCTCAGTACAACTAATGAAAAACTGTTTTTT
TRBJ2-1	TRBV4-3	-	-	CASSQDRGHEQFF	TGCGCCAGCAGCCAAGATCGCGGGCATGAGCAGTTCTTC
TRBJ1-2	TRBV19	TRBD1	-	CASTPRTGANLNYGYTF	TGTGCCAGTACTCCCAGGACAGGGGCGAACCTCAACTATGGCTACACCTTC
TRBJ2-4	TRBV6-5	-	once	CASGSGTRDIQYF	TGTGCCAGCGGATCCGGGACTCGGGACATTCAGTACTTC
TRBJ1-4	TRBV15	-	-	CATSEVGGGVEKLFF	TGTGCCACCAGCGAGGTCGGGGGGGGCGTTGAAAAACTGTTTTTT
TRBJ2-7	TRBV5-1	TRBD1	-	CASSPGQSPLYEQYF	TGCGCCAGCAGCCCGGGACAGAGTCCCCTCTACGAGCAGTACTTC
TRBJ2-2	TRBV28	TRBD2	-	CASRPSGVSTGELFF	TGTGCCAGCAGACCCAGCGGGGTGAGCACCGGGGAGCTGTTTTTT
TRBJ1-2	TRBV18	TRBD1	-	CASSVQGANYGYTF	TGTGCCAGCTCAGTACAGGGGGCTAACTATGGCTACACCTTC
TRBJ2-1	TRBV25-1	TRBD1	-	CASSRVDREYNEQFF	TGTGCCAGCAGTCGGGTCGACAGGGAGTACAATGAGCAGTTCTTC
TRBJ2-5	TRBV18	TRBD2	-	CASSSILAGGQETQYF	TGTGCCAGCTCATCGATTCTAGCGGGAGGCCAAGAGACCCAGTACTTC
TRBJ2-2	TRBV6-5	-	-	CASSSKEGAQDRELFF	TGTGCCAGCAGTTCAAAGGAAGGGGCCCAGGACCGGGAGCTGTTTTTT
TRBJ2-5	TRBV5-1	-	once	CASSQTADKTQYF	TGCGCCAGCAGCCAAACGGCCGACAAGACCCAGTACTTC
TRBJ2-7	TRBV9	-	-	CASSVAQSYEQYF	TGTGCCAGCAGCGTAGCACAGTCCTACGAGCAGTACTTC
TRBJ2-7	TRBV18	TRBD2	-	CASSPTTSGSSYEQYF	TGTGCCAGCTCACCAACCACTAGCGGGAGCTCCTACGAGCAGTACTTC
TRBJ1-1	TRBV5-3	-	few	CARSLKQGDEMYTEAFF	TGTGCCAGAAGCTTGAAACAGGGTGATGAAATGTACACTGAAGCTTTCTTT